This record covers a single T cell receptor beta chain. Between the trimmed V and J ends, which lost 2 bases and 6 bases, there was a span of 17 bases. Germline CDR1 SGHDN, CDR2 FVKESK. The CDR3 is 16 amino acids. This sample was taken from a study of CD8+ T cells in alopecia areata. cDNA serving as the sequencing template came from extracted, reverse transcribed RNA. Assay: immunoSEQ multiplex PCR; the TCRdb copy retains only in-frame clones and omits some. The sample lists about 190,000 clones, 60% occurring once. Regarding treatment: oral pan-JAK inhibitor, 5-10 mg twice daily. The V gene is TRBV14, the J gene TRBJ2-1; possible D gene TRBD1, 5 bases. This material consisted of CD4+ T cells sorted from blood, taken at week 24, from a patient treated with tofacitinib. This clonotype was obtained from a human donor with alopecia areata. The CDR3 loop reads CASSQPRASLGNEQFF. The CDR3 DNA follows: TGTGCCAGCAGCCAACCCAGGGCTAGTTTAGGCAATGAGCAGTTCTTC. The full variable domain, with the rest looked up from reference TRBV14 and TRBJ2-1, is EAGVTQFPSHSVIEKGQTVTLRCDPISGHDNLYWYRRVMGKEIKFLLHFVKESKQDESGMPNNRFLAERTGGTYSTLKVQPAELEDSGVYFCASSQPRASLGNEQFFGPGTRLTVL.